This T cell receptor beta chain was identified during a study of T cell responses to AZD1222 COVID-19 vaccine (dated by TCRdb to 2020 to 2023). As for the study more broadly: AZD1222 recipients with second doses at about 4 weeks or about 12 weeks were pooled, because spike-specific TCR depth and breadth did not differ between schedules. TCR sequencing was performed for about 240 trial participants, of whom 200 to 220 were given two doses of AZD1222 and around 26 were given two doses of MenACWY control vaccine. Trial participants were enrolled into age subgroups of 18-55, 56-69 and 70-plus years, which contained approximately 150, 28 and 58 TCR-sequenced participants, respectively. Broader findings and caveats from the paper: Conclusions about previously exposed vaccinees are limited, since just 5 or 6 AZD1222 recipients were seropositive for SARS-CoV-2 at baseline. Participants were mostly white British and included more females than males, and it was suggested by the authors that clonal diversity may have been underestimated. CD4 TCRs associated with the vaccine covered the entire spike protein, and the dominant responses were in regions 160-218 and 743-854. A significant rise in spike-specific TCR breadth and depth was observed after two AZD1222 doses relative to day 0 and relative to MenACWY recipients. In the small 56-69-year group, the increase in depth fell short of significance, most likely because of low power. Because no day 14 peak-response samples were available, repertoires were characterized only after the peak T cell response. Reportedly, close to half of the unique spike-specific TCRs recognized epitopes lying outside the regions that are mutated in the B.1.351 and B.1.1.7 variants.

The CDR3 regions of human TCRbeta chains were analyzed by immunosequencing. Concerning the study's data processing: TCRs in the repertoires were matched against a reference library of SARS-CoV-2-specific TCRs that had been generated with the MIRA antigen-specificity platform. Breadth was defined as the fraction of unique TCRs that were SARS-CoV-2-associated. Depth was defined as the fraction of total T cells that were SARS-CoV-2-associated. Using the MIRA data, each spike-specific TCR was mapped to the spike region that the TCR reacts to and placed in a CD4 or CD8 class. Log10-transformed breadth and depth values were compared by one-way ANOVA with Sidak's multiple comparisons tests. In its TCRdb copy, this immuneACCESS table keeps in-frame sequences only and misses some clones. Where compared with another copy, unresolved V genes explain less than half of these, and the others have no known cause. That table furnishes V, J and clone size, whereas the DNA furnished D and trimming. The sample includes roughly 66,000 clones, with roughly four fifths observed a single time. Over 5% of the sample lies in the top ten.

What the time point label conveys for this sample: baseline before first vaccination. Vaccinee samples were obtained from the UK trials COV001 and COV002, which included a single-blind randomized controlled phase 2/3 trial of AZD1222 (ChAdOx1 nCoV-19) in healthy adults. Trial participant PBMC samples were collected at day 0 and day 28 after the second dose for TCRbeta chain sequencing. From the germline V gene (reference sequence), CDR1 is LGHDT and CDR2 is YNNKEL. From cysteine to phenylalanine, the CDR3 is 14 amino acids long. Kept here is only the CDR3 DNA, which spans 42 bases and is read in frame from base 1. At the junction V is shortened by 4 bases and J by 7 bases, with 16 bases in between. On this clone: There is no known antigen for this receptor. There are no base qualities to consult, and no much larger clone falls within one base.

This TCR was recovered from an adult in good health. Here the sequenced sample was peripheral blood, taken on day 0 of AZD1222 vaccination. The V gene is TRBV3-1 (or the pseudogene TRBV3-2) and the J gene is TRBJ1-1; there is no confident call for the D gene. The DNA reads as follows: TGTGCCAGCAGCCGAAGAGAGGTTTGGGGTGAAGCTTTCTTT. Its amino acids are CASSRREVWGEAFF.